The 27 T cell receptor beta chains presented below share a single source sample, sequenced in a study of cytomegalovirus exposure and HLA in healthy donors. PCR used 60 Vbeta primers and 13 Jbeta primers. Profiled with immunoSEQ multiplex PCR; TCRdb holds only in-frame clones, not every one. This sample has more than 80,000 clones; roughly 86% occur once, and the top ten carry over 8.5%. Material: PBMCs. These receptors were taken from a man aged 25-45 years in good health and CMV-seropositive.

The chain combines TRBV19 with TRBJ2-1; TRBD2 agrees at 13 bases. J was trimmed by 0 bases and V by 4 bases; bases with no gene match: 12. The CDR3 runs to 20 residues. Germline values: CDR1 LNHDA, CDR2 SQIVND (reference sequence). This chain's CDR3 is CASSTGFTSGRVSSYNEQFF. The CDR3 DNA sequence: TGTGCCAGTAGTACGGGGTTCACTAGCGGGAGGGTTAGCTCCTACAATGAGCAGTTCTTC.

The chain is built from TRBV29-1 and TRBJ2-2, with TRBD1 as a possible D gene (6 bases). CDR3 size: 13 residues. Germline CDR1 is SQVTM and CDR2 is ANQGSEA. V lost 5 bases and J lost 4, with 11 bases in between. CDR3 in amino acids: CSVHRETTGELFF. The CDR3 region has the DNA TGCAGCGTTCACAGGGAGACCACCGGGGAGCTGTTTTTT.

The chain combines TRBV5-4 with TRBJ2-2, with TRBD2 matching 11 bases. This CDR3 is 16 amino acids long. Germline V lookup: CDR1 SGHNT, CDR2 YYREEE (reference sequence). With V trimmed by 4 bases and J by 6 bases, 8 bases remained unmatched. The CDR3 sequence is CASSNVAGGVAGELFF. CDR3 bases: TGTGCCAGCAGCAATGTAGCGGGAGGGGTTGCCGGGGAGCTGTTTTTT.

The chain combines TRBV19 with TRBJ2-1; TRBD2 aligns across 8 bases. Per germline, CDR1 LNHDA and CDR2 SQIVND (reference sequence). The CDR3 contains 14 residues. The junction had 6 bases not matched to a gene; V was cut back by 1 base and J by 10 bases. CDR3: CASSIGRAGGEQFF. Written as DNA, the CDR3 is TGTGCCAGTAGTATAGGAAGGGCGGGAGGCGAGCAGTTCTTC.

V is TRBV6-6 and J is TRBJ1-6; 9 nucleotides match TRBD1. The CDR3 consists of 16 residues. J was trimmed by 10 bases and V by 5 bases; bases with no gene match: 12. Germline values: CDR1 MNHNY, CDR2 SVGAGI (reference sequence). DNA for the CDR3: TGTGCCAGCAGTAAAGGGGGGACAGGGCCTTGGTCACCCCTCCACTTT. Its translation is CASSKGGTGPWSPLHF.

This clone was detected only once. The rearrangement uses TRBV4-1 and TRBJ2-5, with 8 positions matching TRBD1. V shed 6 bases, J shed 2 bases, and the junction held 5 bases outside the gene matches. The CDR3 is 14 amino acids. Germline V gene sequence: CDR1 MGHRA, CDR2 YSYEKL. The CDR3 DNA reads as TGCGCCAGCAGAGGACAGGGATGGCAAGAGACCCAGTACTTC. It codes for CASRGQGWQETQYF.

V gene TRBV13 combines with J gene TRBJ2-7; tentative D call: TRBD2 (6 bases). Germline loops: CDR1 PRHDT, CDR2 FYEKMQ (reference sequence). CDR3 length: 14 residues. Between the trimmed V and J ends, which lost 3 bases and 6 bases, there was a span of 15 bases. The CDR3 reads CASSFRGIGSEQYF. The CDR3 DNA reads as TGTGCCAGCAGCTTCCGGGGGATCGGCAGCGAGCAGTACTTC. The full variable domain, with the rest looked up from reference TRBV13 and TRBJ2-7, is AAGVIQSPRHLIKEKRETATLKCYPIPRHDTVYWYQQGPGQDPQFLISFYEKMQSDKGSIPDRFSAQQFSDYHSELNMSSLELGDSALYFCASSFRGIGSEQYFGPGTRLTVT.

The chain is built from TRBV11-2 and TRBJ2-7; 12 nucleotides line up with TRBD2. The CDR3 loop spans 16 amino acids. Germline V CDR1 and CDR2: SGHAT, FQNNGV. V was pared by 5 bases and J by 3 bases, with 8 bases of the junction left unmatched. CDR3 in amino acids: CASSPRTSGANYEQYF. The DNA of the CDR3 is TGTGCCAGCAGCCCGCGGACTAGCGGGGCAAACTACGAGCAGTACTTC.

In the case of this clone: One junction end does not reproduce the germline sequence, and a read error may be involved. The chain combines TRBV5-8 with TRBJ1-1; unclear D gene. This CDR3 has 14 amino acids. The germline CDR1 and CDR2 sequences are SGHTS and YDEGEE. Written as DNA, the CDR3 is TGTGCTAGCAGCTTACGAGCGATGAACACTGAAGCTTTCTTT. Its translation is CASSLRAMNTEAFF.

This clone was seen only once. This sequence joins TRBV7-8 and TRBJ2-2; the D gene is possibly TRBD2 (6 bases). V shed 5 bases and J shed 3 bases, with 19 bases lying between them. Germline CDR1 is SGHVS and CDR2 is FQNEAQ. This CDR3 has 17 amino acids. The CDR3 DNA follows: TGTGCCAGCAGCCACGGCGTCCGGAGGGTAGACACCGGGGAGCTGTTTTTT. Translating it yields CASSHGVRRVDTGELFF.

This chain uses TRBV5-3 with TRBJ2-7; 16 nucleotides align to TRBD2. TRBV5-3 is known as an ORF, though its function is uncertain. CDR3 size: 17 residues. V dropped 2 bases and J dropped 4; count of bases not matched to a gene: 6. CDR3 amino acids: CARSFPPGLAGGYEQYF. DNA of the CDR3: TGTGCCAGAAGCTTCCCACCGGGACTAGCGGGAGGGTACGAGCAGTACTTC.

This clone was detected only once. The genes are TRBV6-5 and TRBJ1-2; 12 bases map to TRBD1. Germline V lookup: CDR1 MNHEY, CDR2 SVGAGI. V dropped 2 bases and J dropped 5; count of bases not matched to a gene: 3. This CDR3 has 15 amino acids. The CDR3 DNA reads as TGTGCCAGCAGTTACGGGACAGGGGGCGTGTATGGCTACACCTTC. As protein: CASSYGTGGVYGYTF.

The chain uses TRBV10-3 and TRBJ2-2; 7 bases map to TRBD2. The CDR3 loop spans 16 amino acids. Germline V lookup: CDR1 ENHRY, CDR2 SYGVKD. Losses at the gene ends were 7 bases for V and 5 bases for J; bases not matched to a gene: 13. CDR3 sequence reads: CAINAESGISTGELFF. The CDR3 nucleotides are TGTGCCATCAACGCTGAGAGCGGGATTTCAACCGGGGAGCTGTTTTTT.

The chain recombines TRBV7-2 with TRBJ1-1; D is uncertain. CDR1 and CDR2 from the germline V gene are SGHTA and FQGNSA. The V gene lost 3 bases and the J gene lost 4 bases, with 6 bases spanning the gap. CDR3 length: 12 amino acids. The chain's CDR3 is CASSFVSTEAFF. In DNA form, the CDR3 reads TGTGCCAGCAGCTTCGTTAGCACTGAAGCTTTCTTT.

This clone was counted between two and nine times. The chain links TRBV7-9 to TRBJ2-7; D is perhaps TRBD2 (5 bases). V was clipped by 11 bases and J by 0 bases, with 8 bases between them. This CDR3 has 11 amino acids. Germline V gives CDR1 SEHNR, CDR2 FQNEAQ (reference sequence). CDR3 coding DNA: TGTGCCCGGGGAAGCTCCTACGAGCAGTACTTC. Translation: CARGSSYEQYF.

V gene TRBV7-2 combines with J gene TRBJ2-2, with 9 bases lining up with TRBD1. With 5 bases clipped from V and 6 bases from J, the junction kept 10 bases outside the gene matches. The CDR3 covers 16 residues. Germline values: CDR1 SGHTA, CDR2 FQGNSA. The CDR3 region is CASSPQTGGFSGELFF. The CDR3 DNA sequence: TGTGCCAGCAGCCCACAGACAGGGGGATTCTCCGGGGAGCTGTTTTTT.

In this sample, this clone turned up once. V and J are TRBV28 and TRBJ2-7; a possible D gene is TRBD2 (6 bases). The germline gives CDR1 MDHEN, CDR2 SYDVKM. The CDR3 has 15 residues. Trimming shortened V by 2 bases and J by 0 bases, and 11 bases separated the two germline ends. CDR3 in amino acids: CASSLVAVSSYEQYF. DNA of the CDR3: TGTGCCAGCAGTTTAGTAGCGGTAAGCTCCTACGAGCAGTACTTC.

J is TRBJ1-1 and V is TRBV6-5; D remains unclear. The CDR3 extends over 11 amino acids. Per the germline V gene, CDR1 is MNHEY and CDR2 is SVGAGI. Trimming stripped 6 bases from V and 1 base from J, with 3 bases between. CDR3 sequence (DNA): TGTGCCAGCAGACAGAACACTGAAGCTTTCTTT. Amino acid sequence: CASRQNTEAFF.

The table lists this clone with a few counts. The V gene is TRBV15, the J gene TRBJ1-2; 7 positions agree with TRBD1. This CDR3 spans 15 amino acids. Trimming took 3 bases from V and 8 from J; bases not matched to a gene: 12. Germline V gene data show CDR1 as LNHNV and CDR2 as YYDKDF (reference sequence). Written as DNA, the CDR3 is TGTGCCACCAGCAGTTCCGGGACAGTTAATGAGGGCTACACCTTC. Its translation is CATSSSGTVNEGYTF.

The chain couples TRBV28 to TRBJ2-7; D is possibly TRBD2 (5 bases). Germline CDR1 and CDR2: MDHEN and SYDVKM. The CDR3 is made up of 15 amino acids. Trimming cost V 3 bases and J 2 bases, with 14 bases left between them. The DNA of the CDR3 is TGTGCCAGCAGTTTTCTTAGCGCTAATGCCTACGAGCAGTACTTC. This translates into CASSFLSANAYEQYF.

This clone was counted once. The chain has TRBV2 and TRBJ2-7, with D possibly matching TRBD1 (5 bases). V lost 8 bases and J 3 bases, leaving 5 bases between the germline ends. The germline gives CDR1 SNHLY, CDR2 FYNNEI. This CDR3 spans 10 amino acids. The DNA of the CDR3 is TGTGCCAGCCAGGGCTACGAGCAGTACTTC. Translating it yields CASQGYEQYF.

The table lists this clone with a few counts. The limits of the CDR3 on the DNA are not certain, so only TCRdb's listed CDR3 is given. The chain is built from TRBV27 and TRBJ1-1; no check of the table's D call, TRBD1, against the DNA was made. CDR1 and CDR2 (germline): MNHEY, SMNVEV (reference sequence). The CDR3 contains 17 residues when both ends are counted. CDR3 amino acids: CASSSSGQGPPNTEAFF.

This chain links TRBV5-1 with TRBJ1-1, with 12 bases aligning to TRBD1. Per germline, CDR1 SGHRS and CDR2 YFSETQ. The CDR3 length is 15 residues. The junction had 2 bases not matched to a gene; V was cut back by 3 bases and J by 2 bases. The CDR3 DNA follows: TGCGCCAGCAGCTGGGGGACAGGGGGCAACACTGAAGCTTTCTTT. Amino acid sequence: CASSWGTGGNTEAFF.

V gene TRBV7-9 combines with J gene TRBJ2-3; TRBD1 aligns across 10 bases. Germline V lookup: CDR1 SEHNR, CDR2 FQNEAQ (reference sequence). V lost 1 base, J lost 3 bases, and 1 base stayed unmatched. The CDR3 runs 15 residues. CDR3 nucleotide sequence: TGTGCCAGCAGCTTAGTGGGACAGGGGACAGATACGCAGTATTTT. Translating gives CASSLVGQGTDTQYF.

The DNA for the CDR3 is TGTGCCAGCAGTCCAAGCCCGACTGACTACGAGCAGTACTTC. Translated: CASSPSPTDYEQYF. The V and J genes are TRBV28 and TRBJ2-7, with D hard to call. Germline V gene lookup returns CDR1 MDHEN and CDR2 SYDVKM. V lost 5 bases, J lost 3 bases, and 14 bases lay in between. This CDR3 region has 14 residues.

The V call is TRBV14, the J call TRBJ1-1, with D possibly matching TRBD1 (5 bases). Germline CDR1 and CDR2: SGHDN and FVKESK. The CDR3 has 14 residues. Trimming pared 1 base from V and 9 bases from J, leaving 15 bases between. The DNA of the CDR3 is TGTGCCAGCAGCCAAGCCACAGGCATATCCCAAGCTTTCTTT. This gives the protein CASSQATGISQAFF.

V and J are TRBV7-2 and TRBJ2-5, with D perhaps matching TRBD2 (5 bases). This CDR3 contains 15 residues. Germline V gives CDR1 SGHTA, CDR2 FQGNSA. The germline V and J ends were trimmed by 5 bases and 2 bases, with 15 bases remaining between them. CDR3 residues: CASSPSDGIQETQYF. The DNA of the CDR3 is TGTGCCAGCAGCCCCTCTGACGGGATACAAGAGACCCAGTACTTC.